The entry below describes one TCR beta chain. These data come from a study of control samples from healthy donors and cancer patients. Clones were read by immunoSEQ multiplex PCR, and TCRdb kept only the in-frame ones, dropping some. The sample consists of about 80,000 clones, 84% of them appearing once. Sample: PBMCs. This receptor was identified in a man in his 60s with head and neck cancer.

The CDR3 nucleotides read TGTGCCAGCAGCCCTGGACTAGCGGGCTACAATGAGCAGTTCTTC. Its protein product is CASSPGLAGYNEQFF. V is TRBV4-2 and J is TRBJ2-1, with 11 positions matching TRBD2. Germline V gene sequence: CDR1 LGHNA, CDR2 YNFKEQ. Trimming at V came to 4 bases and at J to 3 bases, leaving 2 bases not matched to a gene. The CDR3 consists of 15 residues.